These 27 T cell receptor beta chains came from one sample sequenced in a study of glioma-infiltrating T cells after dendritic cell vaccination. Clones were sequenced by immunoSEQ multiplex PCR, and TCRdb holds only the in-frame ones, with some missing. The sample records roughly 98,000 clones, under 90% being singletons. Sequenced here: blood, sampled before dendritic cell vaccination. Every receptor here comes from a human donor with glioblastoma.

The CDR3 loop reads CASSTGGTGNTEAFF. The CDR3 coding sequence is TGTGCCAGCAGCACGGGCGGGACAGGGAACACTGAAGCTTTCTTT. This chain joins TRBV7-9 and TRBJ1-1, with TRBD1 matching over 8 bases. The germline V gene has CDR1 SEHNR and CDR2 FQNEAQ (reference sequence). The CDR3 is made up of 15 amino acids. With 5 bases clipped from V and 1 base from J, the junction kept 6 bases outside the gene matches. Supplemented by reference TRBV7-9 and TRBJ1-1, the full variable domain reads DTGVSQNPRHKITKRGQNVTFRCDPISEHNRLYWYRQTLGQGPEFLTYFQNEAQLEKSRLLSDRFSAERPKGSFSTLEIQRTEQGDSAMYLCASSTGGTGNTEAFFGQGTRLTVV.

The chain couples TRBV6-5 to TRBJ1-5, with 7 nucleotides matching TRBD1. Germline V gene data show CDR1 as MNHEY and CDR2 as SVGAGI. V was pared by 6 bases and J by 3 bases, with 8 bases of the junction left unmatched. CDR3 length: 15 amino acids. Written as DNA, the CDR3 is TGTGCCAGCAGATTATCAGGGACAGTCAATCAGCCCCAGCATTTT. Residues: CASRLSGTVNQPQHF.

This chain uses TRBV9 with TRBJ2-7; 11 bases align to TRBD2. The CDR3 length is 16 residues. V shed 2 bases and J 2 bases; nucleotides not matched to a gene: 6. The V gene's germline CDR1 is SGDLS and CDR2 YYNGEE. The CDR3: CASSVRASGGTYEQYF. For the CDR3, the DNA is TGTGCCAGCAGCGTTCGGGCTAGCGGGGGGACCTACGAGCAGTACTTC.

V usage is TRBV5-4 and J usage is TRBJ2-3; 15 nucleotides line up with TRBD2. The length of the CDR3 is 15 residues. Germline V gene sequence: CDR1 SGHNT, CDR2 YYREEE (reference sequence). V gave up 8 bases and J gave up 5 bases; unmatched junction bases: 6. CDR3 bases: TGTGCCAGTGGACTAGCGGGAGGGCCGGTAGATACGCAGTATTTT. Residues: CASGLAGGPVDTQYF.

The chain carries TRBV5-6 and TRBJ2-3, with 10 bases that match TRBD2. This CDR3 is 15 amino acids long. Germline V gene sequence: CDR1 SGHDT, CDR2 YYEEEE. V lost 6 bases, J lost 2 bases, and 6 bases stayed unmatched. The CDR3 loop is CASTGLAINTDTQYF. CDR3 DNA sequence: TGTGCCAGCACGGGACTAGCGATAAACACAGATACGCAGTATTTT. Filled out from reference TRBV5-6 and TRBJ2-3, the complete variable domain reads DAGVTQSPTHLIKTRGQQVTLRCSPKSGHDTVSWYQQALGQGPQFIFQYYEEEERQRGNFPDRFSGHQFPNYSSELNVNALLLGDSALYLCASTGLAINTDTQYFGPGTRLTVL.

V and J are TRBV6-6 and TRBJ2-7, with D possibly TRBD2 on 6 matching bases. The CDR3 is made up of 16 amino acids. Per germline, CDR1 MNHNY and CDR2 SVGAGI (reference sequence). V lost 6 bases and J lost 2, with 20 bases in between. The CDR3 nucleotides read TGTGCCAGCAGCTCCCCCGGGGCGGGACGCGCCTACGAGCAGTACTTC. This encodes CASSSPGAGRAYEQYF.

This clone was seen only a few times. The chain has TRBV5-1 and TRBJ2-3, with 9 nucleotides matching TRBD2. The CDR3 is made up of 16 amino acids. The germline gives CDR1 SGHRS, CDR2 YFSETQ. V lost 3 bases and J lost 2; bases outside the gene matches: 7. The CDR3 region is CASSSQTSGITDTQYF. The CDR3 DNA reads as TGCGCCAGCAGCTCCCAGACTAGCGGAATCACAGATACGCAGTATTTT.

This chain uses TRBV4-1 with TRBJ2-7; 14 positions match TRBD2. CDR3 length: 15 residues. Germline-derived CDR1 and CDR2 are MGHRA and YSYEKL. J lost 3 bases, V lost 4 bases, and 2 bases had no gene match. The CDR3 is CASSPGTSGSYEQYF. DNA for the CDR3: TGCGCCAGCAGCCCCGGGACTAGCGGGAGCTACGAGCAGTACTTC.

The CDR3, as DNA: TGCGCCAGCAGCTTGGAGGTGGGCCATTATGAGTTCTTC. This translates into CASSLEVGHYEFF. The J gene is TRBJ2-1, the V gene TRBV5-1; no clear D. The CDR3 spans 13 residues. The germline CDR1 and CDR2 sequences are SGHRS and YFSETQ. V dropped 0 bases and J dropped 14 bases, with 15 bases sitting between them. The full variable domain, completed using reference TRBV5-1 and TRBJ2-1, is KAGVTQTPRYLIKTRGQQVTLSCSPISGHRSVSWYQQTPGQGLQFLFEYFSETQRNKGNFPGRFSGRQFSNSRSEMNVSTLELGDSALYLCASSLEVGHYEFFGPGTRLTVL.

The chain combines TRBV5-1 with TRBJ2-7; 9 positions match TRBD2. Unmatched junction bases numbered 10, after V lost 4 bases and J lost 5 bases. Per the germline V gene, CDR1 is SGHRS and CDR2 is YFSETQ. The CDR3 has 15 amino acids. CDR3 sequence: CASSILGGRAHEQYF. In DNA, the CDR3 is TGCGCCAGCAGCATTCTGGGCGGGAGGGCCCACGAGCAGTACTTC.

The chain employs TRBV29-1 and TRBJ2-7, with 7 bases matching TRBD2. Germline trimming cut 4 bases from V and 0 bases from J; bases unmatched to any gene: 6. The CDR3 length is 14 residues. The germline gives CDR1 SQVTM, CDR2 ANQGSEA. The CDR3 is CSVGGTTNSYEQYF. CDR3 bases: TGCAGCGTTGGTGGGACTACAAACTCCTACGAGCAGTACTTC.

This clone occurred a few times. J is TRBJ1-3 and V is TRBV7-2; 7 positions match TRBD1. The CDR3 runs 14 residues. Germline V gene data show CDR1 as SGHTA and CDR2 as FQGNSA. V was pared by 5 bases and J by 4 bases, with 5 bases of the junction left unmatched. This CDR3 is CASSDPDRGNTIYF. CDR3 bases: TGTGCCAGCAGCGACCCGGACAGGGGAAACACCATATATTTT. Filled out from reference TRBV7-2 and TRBJ1-3, the complete variable domain reads GAGVSQSPSNKVTEKGKDVELRCDPISGHTALYWYRQSLGQGLEFLIYFQGNSAPDKSGLPSDRFSAERTGGSVSTLTIQRTQQEDSAVYLCASSDPDRGNTIYFGEGSWLTVV.

The V gene is TRBV7-6, the J gene TRBJ1-6, with D perhaps TRBD1 (6 bases). CDR3 length equals 18 residues. Trimming took 2 bases from V and 8 from J, leaving 22 bases between them. Per the germline V gene, CDR1 is SGHVS and CDR2 is FNYEAQ. The CDR3 bases are TGTGCCAGCAGCTTATTTGGGCCCGGGGGGGGGCAGGATTCACCCCTCCACTTT. Translation gives CASSLFGPGGGQDSPLHF.

The V and J genes are TRBV28 and TRBJ2-2; 11 bases match TRBD1. The V gene end was trimmed by 6 bases and the J gene end by 8 bases; junction bases not matched to a gene: 11. The CDR3 runs to 16 residues. CDR1 is MDHEN, CDR2 SYDVKM, per germline. CDR3 coding DNA: TGTGCCAGCAGCTTACCCCGGACAGGGGGCCTAGGGGAGCTGTTTTTT. Translation gives CASSLPRTGGLGELFF.

The chain joins TRBV5-6 to TRBJ2-7; 10 bases fit TRBD1. The J segment lost 2 bases and the V segment lost 3 bases, leaving 11 bases of the junction unmatched. The CDR3 runs to 17 residues. Germline values: CDR1 SGHDT, CDR2 YYEEEE. Written as DNA, the CDR3 is TGTGCCAGCAGCTCGACAGGGGGCCTTAGTCCCACCTACGAGCAGTACTTC. It specifies CASSSTGGLSPTYEQYF.

The V call is TRBV11-2, the J call TRBJ1-2, with 8 bases matching TRBD1. Germline CDR1 SGHAT, CDR2 FQNNGV. The length of the CDR3 is 16 residues. The ends lost 0 bases at V and 1 base at J; junction bases unmatched: 4. The CDR3 is CASSLDGDRRNYGYTF. DNA of the CDR3: TGTGCCAGCAGCTTAGATGGGGACAGGCGTAACTATGGCTACACCTTC. The full variable domain, in which reference TRBV11-2 and TRBJ1-2 provide the parts outside the CDR3, is EAGVAQSPRYKIIEKRQSVAFWCNPISGHATLYWYQQILGQGPKLLIQFQNNGVVDDSQLPKDRFSAERLKGVDSTLKIQPAKLEDSAVYLCASSLDGDRRNYGYTFGSGTRLTVV.

This chain uses TRBV29-1 with TRBJ1-2; D may be TRBD1 (5 bases). V lost 4 bases to trimming and J lost 3 bases, with 9 bases between them. CDR3 length equals 12 residues. Germline CDR1 SQVTM, CDR2 ANQGSEA. The CDR3, as DNA: TGCAGCGTTGGCAGGGAAGACTATGGCTACACCTTC. Translating it yields CSVGREDYGYTF.

This rearrangement joins TRBV9 to TRBJ1-5; D is perhaps TRBD1 (6 bases). Germline V gene sequence: CDR1 SGDLS, CDR2 YYNGEE. The CDR3 loop spans 14 amino acids. Trimming shortened V by 2 bases and J by 5 bases, and 11 bases separated the two germline ends. In nucleotides, the CDR3 is TGTGCCAGCAGCGTGACAGGTTTTGATCAGCCCCAGCATTTT. As protein: CASSVTGFDQPQHF. The whole variable domain, filled in from reference TRBV9 and TRBJ1-5, reads DSGVTQTPKHLITATGQRVTLRCSPRSGDLSVYWYQQSLDQGLQFLIQYYNGEERAKGNILERFSAQQFPDLHSELNLSSLELGDSALYFCASSVTGFDQPQHFGDGTRLSIL.

The gene calls are TRBV19 and TRBJ2-2; TRBD2 matches 16 bases. V was clipped by 2 bases and J by 7 bases; unmatched bases: 4. Germline assignment: CDR1 LNHDA and CDR2 SQIVND (reference sequence). This CDR3 comprises 17 residues. The CDR3 nucleotides read TGTGCCAGTAGTATAACCGGGACTAGCGGGAGGGGCGGGGAGCTGTTTTTT. Its translation is CASSITGTSGRGGELFF.

This chain joins TRBV7-7 and TRBJ2-1; a weak D match, TRBD2 (5 bases). Trimming took 5 bases from V and 1 from J, leaving 9 bases between them. The CDR3 spans 14 residues. In germline, CDR1 is SSHAT, CDR2 FNYEAQ (reference sequence). The CDR3 DNA follows: TGTGCCAGCAGCCCAGCGGAATCCTACAATGAGCAGTTCTTC. The encoded protein is CASSPAESYNEQFF.

The chain uses TRBV5-4 and TRBJ1-2; a weak D match, TRBD1 (6 bases). Germline values: CDR1 SGHNT, CDR2 YYREEE (reference sequence). CDR3 length: 14 amino acids. V lost 0 bases, J lost 4 bases, and 10 bases lay in between. Written as DNA, the CDR3 is TGTGCCAGCAGCTTGGACCGGGACACCTATGGCTACACCTTC. Its protein product is CASSLDRDTYGYTF.

V and J are TRBV29-1 and TRBJ1-2, with D uncertain. Trimming removed 0 bases from V and 7 bases from J, with 9 bases in between. There are 12 residues in the CDR3. The germline V gene encodes CDR1 SQVTM and CDR2 ANQGSEA. The CDR3 spells CSVEEQSRGYTF. CDR3 nucleotides: TGCAGCGTTGAAGAACAGAGTCGTGGCTACACCTTC.

J is TRBJ1-1 and V is TRBV18; perhaps TRBD1 as D (5 bases). The V and J ends lost 3 bases and 0 bases respectively, with 14 bases between them. CDR1 is KGHSH, CDR2 LQKENI, per germline. CDR3 length: 16 amino acids. CDR3 DNA sequence: TGTGCCAGCTCACCTTCGCAGGGAAACATGAACACTGAAGCTTTCTTT. This encodes CASSPSQGNMNTEAFF.

The chain has TRBV5-6 and TRBJ2-7; D gene uncertain. CDR1 and CDR2 from the germline V gene are SGHDT and YYEEEE. The CDR3 has 13 amino acids. V lost 2 bases and J lost 1, with 7 bases in between. Here the CDR3 reads CASSLVRSYEQYF. CDR3 DNA sequence: TGTGCCAGCAGCTTAGTCAGGTCCTACGAGCAGTACTTC.

The chain couples TRBV7-9 to TRBJ2-7, with 14 bases fitting TRBD2. V shed 10 bases, J shed 6 bases, and the junction held 17 bases outside the gene matches. The CDR3 has 17 residues. Germline CDR1 SEHNR, CDR2 FQNEAQ (reference sequence). CDR3 in amino acids: CAILSSPGTSGSGEQYF. CDR3 bases: TGTGCCATCCTGAGTTCTCCCGGGACTAGCGGGAGTGGCGAGCAGTACTTC.

This rearrangement joins TRBV15 to TRBJ1-6; TRBD1 matches 11 bases. CDR1 LNHNV and CDR2 YYDKDF come from the germline V gene (reference sequence). V trimming: 1 base; J trimming: 10 bases; junction bases outside the gene matches: 6. The CDR3 is 16 amino acids. This CDR3 is CATSRAGTGGWSPLHF. In DNA form, the CDR3 reads TGTGCCACCAGCAGAGCGGGGACAGGGGGTTGGTCACCCCTCCACTTT.

The genes are TRBV6-6 and TRBJ1-1, with TRBD1 matching over 9 bases. The CDR3 length is 14 residues. Trimming cost V 6 bases and J 4 bases; bases outside gene matches: 6. The germline CDR1 and CDR2 sequences are MNHNY and SVGAGI (reference sequence). The CDR3 bases are TGTGCCAGCAGCCTGGACAGGGGCACCACTGAAGCTTTCTTT. Residues: CASSLDRGTTEAFF.